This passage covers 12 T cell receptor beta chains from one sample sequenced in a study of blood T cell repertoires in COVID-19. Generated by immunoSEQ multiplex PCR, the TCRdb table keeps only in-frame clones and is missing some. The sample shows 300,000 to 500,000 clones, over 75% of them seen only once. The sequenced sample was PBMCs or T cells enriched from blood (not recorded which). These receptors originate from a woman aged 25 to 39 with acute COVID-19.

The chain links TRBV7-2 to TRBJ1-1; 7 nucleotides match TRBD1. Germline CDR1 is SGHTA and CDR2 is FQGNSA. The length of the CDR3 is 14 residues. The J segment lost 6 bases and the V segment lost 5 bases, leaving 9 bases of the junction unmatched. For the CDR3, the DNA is TGTGCCAGCAGCCCGAGGGACAGAACCTCTGAAGCTTTCTTT. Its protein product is CASSPRDRTSEAFF.

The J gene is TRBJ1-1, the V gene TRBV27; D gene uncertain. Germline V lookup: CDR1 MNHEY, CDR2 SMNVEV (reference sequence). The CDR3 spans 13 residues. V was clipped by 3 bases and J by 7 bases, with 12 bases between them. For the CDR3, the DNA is TGTGCCAGCAGTTTGTTGGGCCCCGGTGAAGCTTTCTTT. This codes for CASSLLGPGEAFF.

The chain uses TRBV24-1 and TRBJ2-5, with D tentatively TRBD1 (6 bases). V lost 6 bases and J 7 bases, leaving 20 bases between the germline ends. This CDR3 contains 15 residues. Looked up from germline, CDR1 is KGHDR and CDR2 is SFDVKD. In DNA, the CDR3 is TGTGCCACCAGTTCCCCAGGGGACCCCTCGGGGACCCAGTACTTC. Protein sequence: CATSSPGDPSGTQYF.

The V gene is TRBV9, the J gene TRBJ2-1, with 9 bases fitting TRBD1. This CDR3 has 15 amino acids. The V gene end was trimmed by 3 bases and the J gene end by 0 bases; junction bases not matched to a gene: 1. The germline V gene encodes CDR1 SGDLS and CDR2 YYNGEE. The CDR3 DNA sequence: TGTGCCAGCAGCGACAGGGGGCTCTCCTACAATGAGCAGTTCTTC. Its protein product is CASSDRGLSYNEQFF.

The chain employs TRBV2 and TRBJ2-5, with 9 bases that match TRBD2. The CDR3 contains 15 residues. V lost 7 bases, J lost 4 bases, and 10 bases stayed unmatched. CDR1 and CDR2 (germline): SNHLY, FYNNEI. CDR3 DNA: TGTGCCAGCAAACTAGCGGGCCTACCGGCAGAGACCCAGTACTTC. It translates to CASKLAGLPAETQYF.

The CDR3 nucleotides read TGCAGCGTCCCCGGGACTAGCGGGGTCGAGCAGTACTTC. This encodes CSVPGTSGVEQYF. The rearrangement uses TRBV29-1 and TRBJ2-7, with 13 bases that match TRBD2. CDR1 is SQVTM and CDR2 is ANQGSEA in the germline V gene. The CDR3 covers 13 residues. J lost 6 bases, V lost 6 bases, and 5 bases had no gene match.

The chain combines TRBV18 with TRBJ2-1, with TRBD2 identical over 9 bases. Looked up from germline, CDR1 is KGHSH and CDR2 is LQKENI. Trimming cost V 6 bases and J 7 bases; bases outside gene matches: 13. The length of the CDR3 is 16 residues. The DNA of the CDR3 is TGTGCCAGCTCCCCTCCCTATAGCGGGGGCGGGAATGAGCAGTTCTTC. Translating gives CASSPPYSGGGNEQFF.

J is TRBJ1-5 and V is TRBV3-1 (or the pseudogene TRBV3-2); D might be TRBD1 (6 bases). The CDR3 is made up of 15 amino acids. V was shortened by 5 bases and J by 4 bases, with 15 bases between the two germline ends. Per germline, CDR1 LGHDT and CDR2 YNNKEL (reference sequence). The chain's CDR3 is CASSSDRTTNQPQHF. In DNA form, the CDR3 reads TGTGCCAGCAGCTCAGACAGGACGACTAATCAGCCCCAGCATTTT.

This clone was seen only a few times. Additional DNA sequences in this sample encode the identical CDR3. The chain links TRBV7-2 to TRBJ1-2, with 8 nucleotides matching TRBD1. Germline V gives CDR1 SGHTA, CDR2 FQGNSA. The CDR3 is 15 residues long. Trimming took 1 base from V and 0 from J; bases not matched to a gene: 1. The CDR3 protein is CASSLGQGPNYGYTF. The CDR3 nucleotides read TGTGCCAGCAGCTTAGGACAGGGGCCTAACTATGGCTACACCTTC. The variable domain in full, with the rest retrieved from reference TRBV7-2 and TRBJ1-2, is GAGVSQSPSNKVTEKGKDVELRCDPISGHTALYWYRQSLGQGLEFLIYFQGNSAPDKSGLPSDRFSAERTGGSVSTLTIQRTQQEDSAVYLCASSLGQGPNYGYTFGSGTRLTVV.

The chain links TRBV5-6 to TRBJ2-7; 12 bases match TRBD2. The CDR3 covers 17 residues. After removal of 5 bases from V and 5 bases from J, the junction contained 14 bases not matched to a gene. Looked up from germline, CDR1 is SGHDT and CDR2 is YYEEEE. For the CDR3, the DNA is TGTGCCAGCAGATACGGACTAGCGGGGATTTTTAAGGACGAGCAGTACTTC. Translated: CASRYGLAGIFKDEQYF.

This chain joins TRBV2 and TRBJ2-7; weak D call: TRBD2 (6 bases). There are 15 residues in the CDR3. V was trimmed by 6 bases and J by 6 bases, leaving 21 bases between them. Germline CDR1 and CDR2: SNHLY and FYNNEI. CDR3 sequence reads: CASRSGSAGFVEQYF. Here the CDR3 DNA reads TGTGCCAGCAGGTCAGGGAGCGCGGGATTTGTCGAGCAGTACTTC.

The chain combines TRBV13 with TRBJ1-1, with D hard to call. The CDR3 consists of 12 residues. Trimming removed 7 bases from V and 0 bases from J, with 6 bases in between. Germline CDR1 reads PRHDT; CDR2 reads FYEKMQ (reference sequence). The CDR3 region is CASKWLNTEAFF. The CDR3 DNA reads TGTGCCAGCAAATGGCTGAACACTGAAGCTTTCTTT.